Below, 27 T cell receptor beta chains from the same sample are listed, as sequenced in a study of shared clonotypes between healthy human individuals. Libraries were prepared by immunoSEQ multiplex PCR; TCRdb keeps only in-frame clonotypes and omits some of them. The table records about a million clones, 77% of them present only once. The sequencing input was memory CD4+ T cells from PBMCs. Regarding subset: CD45RA-negative fraction. The receptors derive from a man aged 18 to 30 in good health. Some clones in this sample may be carry-over from other donors' samples.

The V gene is TRBV7-8, the J gene TRBJ1-3; 9 nucleotides match TRBD1. The CDR3 spans 15 residues. Unmatched junction bases numbered 3, after V lost 0 bases and J lost 6 bases. CDR1 and CDR2 from the germline V gene are SGHVS and FQNEAQ. The CDR3 loop reads CASSLAGTGLNTIYF. For the CDR3, the DNA is TGTGCCAGCAGCTTAGCCGGGACAGGGTTAAACACCATATATTTT.

V usage is TRBV15 and J usage is TRBJ2-2; D gene unclear. The V gene lost 1 base and the J gene lost 4 bases, with 10 bases spanning the gap. CDR1 is LNHNV and CDR2 is YYDKDF in the germline V gene (reference sequence). The CDR3 is made up of 15 amino acids. CDR3 region: CATSRGGDRTGELFF. The CDR3 DNA follows: TGTGCCACCAGCAGAGGTGGCGACCGCACCGGGGAGCTGTTTTTT.

The chain carries TRBV5-4 and TRBJ2-3, with 8 bases matching TRBD2. The germline gives CDR1 SGHNT, CDR2 YYREEE (reference sequence). With 2 bases clipped from V and 2 bases from J, the junction kept 4 bases outside the gene matches. The CDR3 spans 15 residues. In DNA, the CDR3 is TGTGCCAGCAGCTTTGGGACTAGGATCACAGATACGCAGTATTTT. This translates into CASSFGTRITDTQYF.

The rearrangement uses TRBV5-1 and TRBJ1-1; possibly TRBD1 for D (5 bases). V dropped 4 bases and J dropped 5 bases, with 18 bases sitting between them. Germline CDR1 is SGHRS and CDR2 is YFSETQ. The CDR3 runs to 15 residues. CDR3 in DNA: TGCGCCAGCAGCACACTACCGGGACTGGGAACTGAAGCTTTCTTT. This gives the protein CASSTLPGLGTEAFF.

In DNA, the CDR3 is TGTGCCAGCAGTGAAGGGCTAGCGGGACGGGGAAACACCGGGGAGCTGTTTTTT. This encodes CASSEGLAGRGNTGELFF. The chain carries TRBV6-4 and TRBJ2-2; 9 bases line up with TRBD2. Germline values: CDR1 MRHNA, CDR2 SNTAGT. This CDR3 is 18 amino acids long. J lost 2 bases, V lost 3 bases, and 10 bases had no gene match.

The chain links TRBV6-6 to TRBJ2-2; D may be TRBD1 (6 bases). This CDR3 spans 14 amino acids. CDR1 and CDR2 (germline): MNHNY, SVGAGI (reference sequence). Trimming stripped 4 bases from V and 6 bases from J, with 12 bases between. The CDR3 nucleotides are TGTGCCAGCAGTTTCAACAGGGCCCCCGGGGAGCTGTTTTTT. Translating gives CASSFNRAPGELFF.

The rearrangement uses TRBV7-2 and TRBJ2-5; D perhaps matches TRBD2 (5 bases). The CDR3 is made up of 17 amino acids. V lost 5 bases and J 5 bases, leaving 24 bases between the germline ends. Germline values: CDR1 SGHTA, CDR2 FQGNSA. CDR3 sequence reads: CASSPSLARAGSETQYF. The CDR3 DNA sequence: TGTGCCAGCAGCCCTAGCTTAGCGAGGGCCGGCTCGGAGACCCAGTACTTC.

The gene calls are TRBV7-3 and TRBJ2-2; D remains unclear. CDR3 length equals 13 residues. The V end lost 5 bases, the J end lost 4 bases, and 8 bases lay between the germline ends. The V gene's germline CDR1 is SGHTA and CDR2 FQGTGA. CDR3 coding DNA: TGTGCCAGCAGCGCCTACCCCACCGGGGAGCTGTTTTTT. Encoded protein: CASSAYPTGELFF. The full variable domain, in which reference TRBV7-3 and TRBJ2-2 provide the parts outside the CDR3, is GAGVSQTPSNKVTEKGKYVELRCDPISGHTALYWYRQSLGQGPEFLIYFQGTGAADDSGLPNDRFFAVRPEGSVSTLKIQRTERGDSAVYLCASSAYPTGELFFGEGSRLTVL.

The chain employs TRBV2 and TRBJ2-1, with D hard to call. Germline CDR1 is SNHLY and CDR2 is FYNNEI. The ends were cut back, 2 bases at V and 6 bases at J, with 8 bases in the middle. This CDR3 has 13 residues. The CDR3 DNA follows: TGTGCCAGCAGTGAAAGGTTAGGCAATGAGCAGTTCTTC. Translation: CASSERLGNEQFF.

This clone was seen a handful of times. The genes are TRBV11-3 and TRBJ1-3, with 7 bases aligning to TRBD1. V shed 5 bases, J shed 4 bases, and the junction held 5 bases outside the gene matches. From germline, CDR1 is SGHNT and CDR2 YENEEA. The CDR3 loop spans 14 amino acids. CDR3 region: CASSEGTAGNTIYF. The CDR3 region has the DNA TGTGCCAGCAGCGAAGGGACAGCGGGAAACACCATATATTTT.

This clone has only one observation. The rearrangement links TRBV2 to TRBJ2-5; 8 positions match TRBD2. This CDR3 is 16 amino acids long. Trimming at V came to 4 bases and at J to 5 bases, leaving 12 bases not matched to a gene. The germline CDR1 and CDR2 sequences are SNHLY and FYNNEI. Written as DNA, the CDR3 is TGTGCCAGCAGTGGCCCCTCCGGGACTAGGACGGAGACCCAGTACTTC. This sequence encodes CASSGPSGTRTETQYF. Using reference TRBV2 and TRBJ2-5 for the parts outside the CDR3, the full variable domain is EPEVTQTPSHQVTQMGQEVILRCVPISNHLYFYWYRQILGQKVEFLVSFYNNEISEKSEIFDDQFSVERPDGSNFTLKIRSTKLEDSAMYFCASSGPSGTRTETQYFGPGTRLLVL.

V is TRBV28 and J is TRBJ1-4; 7 bases are a match to TRBD1. V gave up 8 bases and J gave up 2 bases; unmatched junction bases: 2. The CDR3 contains 13 residues. Germline assignment: CDR1 MDHEN and CDR2 SYDVKM. The CDR3 reads CASSGQTNEKLFF. In DNA, the CDR3 is TGTGCCAGCTCGGGACAGACTAATGAAAAACTGTTTTTT. Full variable domain (rest looked up from reference TRBV28 and TRBJ1-4): DVKVTQSSRYLVKRTGEKVFLECVQDMDHENMFWYRQDPGLGLRLIYFSYDVKMKEKGDIPEGYSVSREKKERFSLILESASTNQTSMYLCASSGQTNEKLFFGSGTQLSVL.

V is TRBV5-5 and J is TRBJ2-7; 7 nucleotides match TRBD1. With 2 bases clipped from V and 6 bases from J, the junction kept 5 bases outside the gene matches. This CDR3 is 13 amino acids long. Germline lookup yields CDR1 SGHKS and CDR2 YYEKEE (reference sequence). The CDR3 DNA follows: TGTGCCAGCAGCTTTTACAGGGGCTCCGAGCAGTACTTC. The encoded protein is CASSFYRGSEQYF.

The rearrangement joins TRBV7-8 to TRBJ2-7; the D call may be TRBD1 or TRBD2 (5 bases each). Germline V gene sequence: CDR1 SGHVS, CDR2 FQNEAQ. The V end was cut by 2 bases, the J end by 1 base, with 18 bases between. The CDR3 sequence is 17 residues long. CDR3 bases: TGTGCCAGCAGCTTACTTGGGACCCAGAGTTTGTCCTACGAGCAGTACTTC. Its translation is CASSLLGTQSLSYEQYF. Full variable domain (rest looked up from reference TRBV7-8 and TRBJ2-7): GAGVSQSPRYKVAKRGQDVALRCDPISGHVSLFWYQQALGQGPEFLTYFQNEAQLDKSGLPSDRFFAERPEGSVSTLKIQRTQQEDSAVYLCASSLLGTQSLSYEQYFGPGTRLTVT.

On this clone: The same CDR3 also results from other DNA sequences found in this sample. V is TRBV30 and J is TRBJ1-2, with 7 bases aligning to TRBD1. Germline V gives CDR1 GTSNPN, CDR2 SVGIG (reference sequence). The CDR3 has 13 residues. The trim removed 0 bases at V and 4 bases at J, leaving 2 bases unmatched. The chain's CDR3 is CAWSVRQGYGYTF. The DNA for the CDR3 is TGTGCCTGGAGTGTGAGACAGGGCTATGGCTACACCTTC. Combining the CDR3 with reference TRBV30 and TRBJ1-2 gives the whole variable domain SQTIHQWPATLVQPVGSPLSLECTVEGTSNPNLYWYRQAAGRGLQLLFYSVGIGQISSEVPQNLSASRPQDRQFILSSKKLLLSDSGFYLCAWSVRQGYGYTFGSGTRLTVV.

J is TRBJ1-2 and V is TRBV5-1; D perhaps matches TRBD1 (6 bases). This CDR3 is built from 15 residues. Germline values: CDR1 SGHRS, CDR2 YFSETQ. V gave up 0 bases and J gave up 1 base, with 10 bases separating them. The DNA of the CDR3 is TGCGCCAGCAGCTTGGGACAGGAGTATAACTATGGCTACACCTTC. Amino acids: CASSLGQEYNYGYTF.

The V gene is TRBV30, the J gene TRBJ2-7; the D is unclear. CDR3 length equals 13 residues. Germline V gives CDR1 GTSNPN, CDR2 SVGIG (reference sequence). V was trimmed by 0 bases and J by 1 base, leaving 7 bases between them. The chain's CDR3 is CAWSVDSSYEQYF. DNA for the CDR3: TGTGCCTGGAGTGTTGACTCGTCCTACGAGCAGTACTTC.

V and J are TRBV5-1 and TRBJ2-2, with 11 bases lining up with TRBD2. Losses at the gene ends were 4 bases for V and 5 bases for J; bases not matched to a gene: 4. CDR3 length: 15 residues. Germline CDR1 is SGHRS and CDR2 is YFSETQ. DNA for the CDR3: TGCGCCAGCAGCACACTAGCGGGAGTTACCGGGGAGCTGTTTTTT. Amino acid sequence: CASSTLAGVTGELFF.

This rearrangement joins TRBV30 to TRBJ2-1; D is perhaps TRBD2 (6 bases). CDR3 size: 15 residues. The germline V gene has CDR1 GTSNPN and CDR2 SVGIG (reference sequence). V was pared by 0 bases and J by 0 bases, with 9 bases between. CDR3 coding DNA: TGTGCCTGGAGTGTGCGGGGAAGCTCCTACAATGAGCAGTTCTTC. Translating it yields CAWSVRGSSYNEQFF.

The chain couples TRBV5-4 to TRBJ2-5; D not resolved. The CDR3 runs 16 residues. Germline V gene lookup returns CDR1 SGHNT and CDR2 YYREEE (reference sequence). The V end lost 1 base, the J end lost 5 bases, and 18 bases lay between the germline ends. CDR3: CASSLRFDALTETQYF. The CDR3 DNA reads TGTGCCAGCAGCTTGAGGTTCGACGCGCTCACGGAGACCCAGTACTTC.

The rearrangement uses TRBV30 and TRBJ2-7, with D possibly being TRBD1 (6 bases). The V gene's germline CDR1 is GTSNPN and CDR2 SVGIG (reference sequence). This CDR3 contains 12 residues. Between the trimmed V and J ends, which lost 4 bases and 2 bases, there was a span of 9 bases. The CDR3 reads CAWTRTAYEQYF. In DNA, the CDR3 is TGTGCCTGGACCCGGACAGCCTACGAGCAGTACTTC.

Only a few counts were recorded for this clone. The sample carries other DNA sequences with the same CDR3. V and J are TRBV11-1 and TRBJ2-5; D is unresolved. The CDR3 is 11 amino acids. In germline, CDR1 is SGHAT, CDR2 FQDESV (reference sequence). V lost 1 base and J lost 5, with 2 bases in between. The CDR3 nucleotides read TGTGCCAGCAGCTTAGGGGAGACCCAGTACTTC. Translation: CASSLGETQYF.

The CDR3, as DNA: TGCAGCATCGCGATGAGTGAAAAACTGTTTTTT. Amino acid sequence: CSIAMSEKLFF. The chain combines TRBV29-1 with TRBJ1-4; D is undetermined. The CDR3 length is 11 residues. Germline CDR1 reads SQVTM; CDR2 reads ANQGSEA. V lost 8 bases and J lost 7, with 11 bases in between. Full variable domain (outside the CDR3, taken from reference TRBV29-1 and TRBJ1-4): SAVISQKPSRDICQRGTSLTIQCQVDSQVTMMFWYRQQPGQSLTLIATANQGSEATYESGFVIDKFPISRPNLTFSTLTVSNMSPEDSSIYLCSIAMSEKLFFGSGTQLSVL.

This chain uses TRBV5-4 with TRBJ1-4; possibly TRBD1 for D (5 bases). CDR3 length: 15 amino acids. Germline-derived CDR1 and CDR2 are SGHNT and YYREEE (reference sequence). V lost 0 bases to trimming and J lost 6 bases, with 12 bases between them. The CDR3 DNA reads as TGTGCCAGCAGCTTGGGATATGGCAGGGATGAAAAACTGTTTTTT. Its protein product is CASSLGYGRDEKLFF.

Only one count was recorded for this clone. J is TRBJ1-2 and V is TRBV28; the match to TRBD1 covers 8 bases. With V trimmed by 6 bases and J by 5 bases, 8 bases remained unmatched. CDR1 MDHEN and CDR2 SYDVKM come from the germline V gene. CDR3 length: 14 residues. This CDR3 is CASRNGQGRYGYTF. The CDR3 DNA follows: TGTGCCAGCAGAAATGGACAGGGTCGGTATGGCTACACCTTC.

The rearrangement joins TRBV2 to TRBJ2-7; 10 bases are a match to TRBD2. Germline lookup yields CDR1 SNHLY and CDR2 FYNNEI. The length of the CDR3 is 13 residues. V was clipped by 11 bases and J by 5 bases; unmatched bases: 9. CDR3 in amino acids: CAGGLAESNEQYF. CDR3 nucleotide sequence: TGTGCCGGCGGACTAGCGGAGTCCAACGAGCAGTACTTC.

V gene TRBV11-3 combines with J gene TRBJ2-3, with D unresolved. Germline lookup yields CDR1 SGHNT and CDR2 YENEEA. The CDR3 consists of 14 residues. Between the trimmed V and J ends, which lost 5 bases and 3 bases, there was a span of 12 bases. The CDR3 sequence: CASSNDWRTDTQYF. The CDR3 nucleotides are TGTGCCAGCAGCAACGACTGGCGAACAGATACGCAGTATTTT.